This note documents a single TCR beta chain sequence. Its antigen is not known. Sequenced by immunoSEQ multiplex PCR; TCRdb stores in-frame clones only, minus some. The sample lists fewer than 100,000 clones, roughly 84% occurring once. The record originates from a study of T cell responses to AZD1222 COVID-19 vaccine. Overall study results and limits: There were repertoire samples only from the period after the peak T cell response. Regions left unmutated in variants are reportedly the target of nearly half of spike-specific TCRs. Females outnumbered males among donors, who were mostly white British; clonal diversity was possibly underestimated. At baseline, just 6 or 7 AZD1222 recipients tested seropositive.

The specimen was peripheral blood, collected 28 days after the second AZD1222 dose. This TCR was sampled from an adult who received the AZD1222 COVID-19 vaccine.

The CDR3 bases are TGCGCCAGCAGCTTGGTTGCGGGGGACACTGAAGCTTTCTTT. Its protein product is CASSLVAGDTEAFF. The chain links TRBV5-1 to TRBJ1-1; TRBD1 is a possible D gene (5 bases). The CDR3 covers 14 residues. Germline V CDR1 and CDR2: SGHRS, YFSETQ. V lost 0 bases, J lost 3 bases, and 9 bases lay in between.